These 12 T cell receptor beta chains share one sample of origin, sequenced in a study of T cells in Graves' hyperthyroidism and ophthalmopathy. Researchers amplified the TCR beta CDR3 regions from RNA transcripts. The study used the HTBI primer set for a first-round RT-PCR of the TCR CDR3. MiXCR, applied by TCRdb to the multiplex PCR reads, yields one record per CDR3 protein. This sample yields hundreds of thousands of distinct CDR3 sequences, of which 11% to 15% are seen a single time; approximately 15% belongs to the top ten. Sequenced: blood. The receptors were sampled from a woman aged 40 to 50 with Graves' hyperthyroidism.

This clonotype has at least ten counts. CDR3 sequence reads: CASSGWGGAEDTQYF. The CDR3 DNA is TGTGCCAGCAGTGGATGGGGGGGCGCGGAAGATACGCAGTATTTT. This chain uses TRBV2 with TRBJ2-3, with D tentatively TRBD2 (7 bases). CDR1 is SNHLY, CDR2 FYNNEI, per germline. The CDR3 consists of 15 residues. V was clipped by 4 bases and J by 5 bases, with 16 bases between them.

As regards this clonotype: This may arise from a read error, as a much more abundant clone is one base away. V gene TRBV30 combines with J gene TRBJ2-7, with D perhaps TRBD1 (6 bases). V lost 0 bases to trimming and J lost 1 base, with 16 bases between them. Germline V gene sequence: CDR1 GTSNPN, CDR2 SVGIG (reference sequence). The CDR3 consists of 16 residues. The CDR3 nucleotides read TGTGCCTGGAGTGTATTAGGTCAGGGGTGGTCCTACGAGCAGTACTTC. Its protein is CAWSVLGQGWSYEQYF.

A few counts support this clonotype. The chain has TRBV25-1 and TRBJ2-2; unclear D gene. Trimming left V 1 base short and J 7 bases short, with 13 bases between. Germline V gene data show CDR1 as MGHDK and CDR2 as SYGVNS. There are 15 residues in the CDR3. The CDR3 protein is CASSESLARIGELFF. DNA of the CDR3: TGTGCCAGCAGTGAATCCCTGGCTAGGATCGGGGAGCTGTTTTTT.

There are many counts of this clonotype. J is TRBJ2-1 and V is TRBV28; 8 positions match TRBD2. The V and J ends lost 1 base and 5 bases, in that order; junction bases with no gene match: 4. The CDR3 loop spans 15 amino acids. Germline loops: CDR1 MDHEN, CDR2 SYDVKM. In DNA, the CDR3 is TGTGCCAGCAGTTTATCCGGGAGGGTGGACAATGAGCAGTTCTTC. It encodes CASSLSGRVDNEQFF.

This clonotype has at least ten counts. The chain links TRBV3-1 to TRBJ1-4; D not certain. The V end lost 4 bases, the J end lost 10 bases, and 19 bases lay between the germline ends. Germline CDR1 and CDR2: LGHDT and YNNKEL (reference sequence). CDR3 length equals 15 residues. The CDR3 region has the DNA TGTGCCAGCAGCCCACTCGGGAGGATATGCGTAAAACTGTTTTTT. It is translated as CASSPLGRICVKLFF.

This clonotype was observed at least ten times. This chain uses TRBV7-3 with TRBJ2-3; 7 bases align to TRBD2. V dropped 5 bases and J dropped 4; count of bases not matched to a gene: 9. Germline CDR1 and CDR2: SGHTA and FQGTGA. The CDR3 has 15 residues. The CDR3 region is CASSKREGLADTQYF. CDR3 coding DNA: TGTGCCAGCAGCAAAAGGGAGGGTCTAGCAGATACGCAGTATTTT.

This clonotype was detected many times. The chain couples TRBV6-1 to TRBJ2-7; 10 bases fit TRBD2. There are 15 residues in the CDR3. Germline V gene sequence: CDR1 MNHNS, CDR2 SASEGT. The V gene end was trimmed by 4 bases and the J gene end by 2 bases; junction bases not matched to a gene: 5. The chain's CDR3 is CASSATGLATYEQYF. The CDR3 DNA reads as TGTGCCAGCAGTGCCACGGGACTAGCGACCTACGAGCAGTACTTC.

In this sample, this clonotype turned up many times. CDR3 sequence reads: CASSLIAGDTDTQYF. CDR3 nucleotide sequence: TGCGCCAGCAGCTTGATAGCGGGGGACACAGATACGCAGTATTTT. This chain connects TRBV5-1 to TRBJ2-3, with 9 bases identical to TRBD2. J was trimmed by 2 bases and V by 1 base; bases with no gene match: 2. Germline V gives CDR1 SGHRS, CDR2 YFSETQ. The CDR3 totals 15 residues.

This sequence joins TRBV9 and TRBJ2-3; a possible D gene is TRBD2 (5 bases). This CDR3 spans 13 amino acids. Germline-derived CDR1 and CDR2 are SGDLS and YYNGEE. V was trimmed by 3 bases and J by 7 bases, leaving 12 bases between them. Here the CDR3 reads CASSATAVHTQYF. The CDR3, as DNA: TGTGCCAGCAGCGCCACAGCGGTTCATACGCAGTATTTT.

This clonotype was detected ten times or more. V and J are TRBV7-2 and TRBJ2-5, with TRBD1 matching over 10 bases. Germline V CDR1 and CDR2: SGHTA, FQGNSA. V lost 5 bases, J lost 5 bases, and 5 bases stayed unmatched. This CDR3 spans 14 amino acids. The CDR3 loop is CASSRDRGVETQYF. The DNA of the CDR3 is TGTGCCAGCAGCCGGGACAGGGGAGTGGAGACCCAGTACTTC.

The chain employs TRBV7-8 and TRBJ1-5; no reliable D call. V gave up 5 bases and J gave up 4 bases, with 18 bases separating them. The CDR3 spans 16 residues. The germline V gene encodes CDR1 SGHVS and CDR2 FQNEAQ. CDR3 nucleotides: TGTGCCAGCAGCCCAGTAGGTGATAGGGTTAATCAGCCCCAGCATTTT. Protein sequence: CASSPVGDRVNQPQHF.

This chain uses TRBV19 with TRBJ1-1; weak D call: TRBD1 (5 bases). Germline CDR1 and CDR2: LNHDA and SQIVND (reference sequence). The CDR3 loop spans 15 amino acids. V was shortened by 3 bases and J by 0 bases, with 11 bases between the two germline ends. This CDR3 reads CASSMGGPMNTEAFF. The CDR3, as DNA: TGTGCCAGTAGTATGGGGGGACCTATGAACACTGAAGCTTTCTTT.